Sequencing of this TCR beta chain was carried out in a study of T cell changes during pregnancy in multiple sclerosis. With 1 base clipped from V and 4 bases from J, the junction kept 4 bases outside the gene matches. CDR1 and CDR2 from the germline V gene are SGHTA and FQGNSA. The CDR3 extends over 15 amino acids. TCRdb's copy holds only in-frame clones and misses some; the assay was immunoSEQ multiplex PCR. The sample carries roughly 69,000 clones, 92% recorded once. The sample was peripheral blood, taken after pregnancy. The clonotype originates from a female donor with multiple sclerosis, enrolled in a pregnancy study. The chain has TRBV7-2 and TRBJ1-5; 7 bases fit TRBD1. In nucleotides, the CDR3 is TGTGCCAGCAGCTTAGGGGACAGTAAAAATCAGCCCCAGCATTTT. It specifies CASSLGDSKNQPQHF.